Given below is one TCR beta chain in context. This record comes from a study of blood T cell repertoires in COVID-19. Background on the study: Specimens from acute and convalescent COVID-19 originated in the United States, Italy and Spain. The cDNA or gDNA used as material had been derived from T cells, B-cell-depleted T cells, or PBMCs.

Trimming shortened V by 2 bases and J by 4 bases, and 18 bases separated the two germline ends. The germline gives CDR1 MNHNS, CDR2 SASEGT. The length of the CDR3 is 17 residues. Authors' methods: Estimates of nucleated cell counts were drawn from the amplification of reference gene primers. Sequencing used immunoSEQ multiplex PCR; TCRdb keeps in-frame clones, though not all of them. V and J calls and clone size follow that table, whereas D and trimming were derived from the DNA. The sample carries roughly 260,000 clones, roughly 86% recorded once. The chain links TRBV6-1 to TRBJ2-1; maybe TRBD1 (5 bases). This sequence originates from a man aged 35-49 years who had recovered from COVID-19. Sequencing used peripheral blood. The CDR3 reads CASSESPGQGHYNEQFF. DNA for the CDR3: TGTGCCAGCAGTGAATCCCCAGGGCAGGGCCATTACAATGAGCAGTTCTTC.